The 4 T cell receptor beta chains given below trace back to one sample, sequenced in a study of a mutant IDH1 vaccine in newly diagnosed glioma. Their cognate antigens are unknown. Only in-frame clones appear in the TCRdb table, and some are missing; sequencing was by immunoSEQ multiplex PCR. The sample comprises roughly 32,000 clones, around 87% of which are singletons, and 12% rests with the top ten. As for time point: week 47, end of study. The vaccine gave 300 ug of a 20-mer mutant IDH1 peptide subcutaneously per dose. Material: PBMCs, obtained from a glioma patient whose treatment included an IDH1 peptide vaccine. Receptors originate from a woman in her twenties or thirties with glioma.

The J gene is TRBJ1-5, the V gene TRBV5-4; D not certain. CDR1 and CDR2 from the germline V gene are SGHNT and YYREEE (reference sequence). The V gene lost 1 base and the J gene lost 1 base, with 6 bases spanning the gap. CDR3 length equals 14 residues. CDR3: CASSLFSSNQPQHF. Written as DNA, the CDR3 is TGTGCCAGCAGCTTGTTTAGCAGCAATCAGCCCCAGCATTTT.

The chain couples TRBV7-9 to TRBJ2-7; TRBD1 matches 9 bases. The V segment lost 5 bases and the J segment 6 bases; nucleotides outside the gene matches: 11. CDR1 is SEHNR and CDR2 is FQNEAQ in the germline V gene (reference sequence). The CDR3 has 15 residues. The CDR3 sequence: CASSRGADRGPEQYF. CDR3 coding DNA: TGTGCCAGCAGCCGAGGGGCGGACAGGGGACCCGAGCAGTACTTC.

The rearrangement links TRBV6-1 to TRBJ1-5; 10 positions agree with TRBD1. With 8 bases clipped from V and 3 bases from J, the junction kept 7 bases outside the gene matches. Germline V gene lookup returns CDR1 MNHNS and CDR2 SASEGT. The CDR3 covers 15 residues. The CDR3 protein is CASAGQGDPNQPQHF. CDR3 bases: TGTGCCAGCGCCGGACAGGGGGACCCCAATCAGCCCCAGCATTTT.

A few counts support this clone. CDR3 sequence: CASSSRPPSGGTYEQYF. The CDR3 coding sequence is TGTGCCAGCAGTTCCCGTCCCCCCAGCGGGGGGACCTACGAGCAGTACTTC. The chain links TRBV25-1 to TRBJ2-7; 9 bases fit TRBD2. V was clipped by 5 bases and J by 2 bases; unmatched bases: 13. Germline loops: CDR1 MGHDK, CDR2 SYGVNS. The CDR3 totals 17 residues.